This T cell receptor (beta chain) was recovered during a study of blood T cell repertoires in COVID-19. Germline CDR1 is LGHDT and CDR2 is YNNKEL (reference sequence). The CDR3 consists of 16 residues. The germline V and J ends were trimmed by 6 bases and 0 bases, with 14 bases remaining between them. Original processing notes: Researchers report that nucleated cell counts were estimated from reference gene primer amplification. Produced via immunoSEQ multiplex PCR; TCRdb's table is partial and in-frame only. V, J and clone size derive from that table, while D and trimming were established from the DNA sequence. The sample holds tens of thousands of clones; roughly four fifths are singletons and the top ten take approximately 30%.

The chain carries TRBV3-1 (or the pseudogene TRBV3-2) and TRBJ2-2, with D unclear. The material sequenced was peripheral blood. This sequence originates from a woman older than 75 with acute or convalescent COVID-19. The CDR3 DNA follows: TGTGCCAGCAGTCAATTCCGCATAGCGAACACCGGGGAGCTGTTTTTT. It specifies CASSQFRIANTGELFF.